These 31 T cell receptor beta chains originate from one sample sequenced in a study of cytomegalovirus exposure and HLA in healthy donors. Amplification used 60 Vbeta primers and 13 Jbeta primers. The repertoire was sequenced with immunoSEQ multiplex PCR; TCRdb's copy has only in-frame clones and lacks some. The data show 55,000 to 80,000 clones, approximately 78% seen once. Sequenced sample: PBMCs. The source of these receptors is a woman aged 25-40 years in good health and CMV-seronegative.

The J gene is TRBJ1-5, the V gene TRBV19; 8 bases match TRBD1. J lost 4 bases, V lost 7 bases, and 12 bases had no gene match. The CDR3 sequence is 16 residues long. Germline CDR1 is LNHDA and CDR2 is SQIVND (reference sequence). The CDR3 is CASNHGEQGANQPQHF. The CDR3 region has the DNA TGTGCCAGTAACCATGGGGAGCAGGGGGCTAATCAGCCCCAGCATTTT.

The rearrangement uses TRBV4-2 and TRBJ1-3, with D perhaps matching TRBD1 (5 bases). Trimming shortened V by 4 bases and J by 1 base, and 11 bases separated the two germline ends. The CDR3 is made up of 15 amino acids. Germline CDR1 reads LGHNA; CDR2 reads YNFKEQ. As DNA, the CDR3 is TGTGCCAGCAGCCTTTCGGGGGATTCTGGAAACACCATATATTTT. This gives the protein CASSLSGDSGNTIYF.

V is TRBV5-4 and J is TRBJ2-7; D remains ambiguous. The germline V gene encodes CDR1 SGHNT and CDR2 YYREEE (reference sequence). Trimming removed 0 bases from V and 8 bases from J, with 12 bases in between. This CDR3 is built from 13 residues. The CDR3 DNA sequence: TGTGCCAGCAGCTTGGGTATCCTAGAGAAGCAGTACTTC. The encoded protein is CASSLGILEKQYF. Full variable domain (remainder filled in from reference TRBV5-4 and TRBJ2-7): ETGVTQSPTHLIKTRGQQVTLRCSSQSGHNTVSWYQQALGQGPQFIFQYYREEENGRGNFPPRFSGLQFPNYSSELNVNALELDDSALYLCASSLGILEKQYFGPGTRLTVT.

The genes are TRBV6-6 and TRBJ1-1, with 7 nucleotides matching TRBD1. V lost 6 bases to trimming and J lost 0 bases; unmatched junction nucleotides: 7. Germline V gene lookup returns CDR1 MNHNY and CDR2 SVGAGI (reference sequence). This CDR3 region has 15 residues. Here the CDR3 DNA reads TGTGCCAGCAGCTCCGAGGGGGCCGTGAACACTGAAGCTTTCTTT. Its translation: CASSSEGAVNTEAFF.

The sample holds a few counts of this clone. The chain combines TRBV7-2 with TRBJ1-1, with D hard to call. Germline CDR1 SGHTA, CDR2 FQGNSA. V shed 1 base and J shed 1 base, with 4 bases lying between them. CDR3 length equals 13 residues. The CDR3 region has the DNA TGTGCCAGCAGCTTAGTCCAGAACACTGAAGCTTTCTTT. It translates to CASSLVQNTEAFF.

The CDR3 region has the DNA TGTGCCAGCAGCGTAGAGACAGGGGGCTTCTACGAGCAGTACTTC. Protein product: CASSVETGGFYEQYF. The rearrangement uses TRBV9 and TRBJ2-7, with TRBD1 matching over 10 bases. Germline CDR1 reads SGDLS; CDR2 reads YYNGEE. Trimming removed 0 bases from V and 3 bases from J; junction bases left unmatched: 3. The CDR3 covers 15 residues.

This sequence joins TRBV27 and TRBJ1-2, with D maybe TRBD1 (5 bases). CDR1 MNHEY and CDR2 SMNVEV come from the germline V gene (reference sequence). Trimming took off 4 bases at V and 5 bases at J, with 17 bases between the two ends. This CDR3 has 15 amino acids. The CDR3 coding sequence is TGTGCCAGCAGTTCCTCCGGGGGGAGTGTATATGGCTACACCTTC. It encodes CASSSSGGSVYGYTF.

The rearrangement uses TRBV6-6 and TRBJ2-5; 15 bases agree with TRBD2. The length of the CDR3 is 16 residues. Trimming took 7 bases from V and 4 from J; bases not matched to a gene: 7. Germline V gene lookup returns CDR1 MNHNY and CDR2 SVGAGI (reference sequence). This CDR3 is CASKRTSGGARETQYF. In DNA form, the CDR3 reads TGTGCCAGCAAACGGACTAGCGGGGGGGCCCGAGAGACCCAGTACTTC.

The chain uses TRBV5-4 and TRBJ1-1, with D perhaps matching TRBD1 (6 bases). V shed 5 bases and J shed 3 bases, with 17 bases lying between them. There are 15 residues in the CDR3. The germline CDR1 and CDR2 sequences are SGHNT and YYREEE (reference sequence). The CDR3 region has the DNA TGTGCCAGCAGTGGAATGGGGTCAGGGGACACTGAAGCTTTCTTT. This sequence encodes CASSGMGSGDTEAFF.

V usage is TRBV7-9 and J usage is TRBJ1-1; no definite D call. V lost 1 base and J 4 bases, leaving 22 bases between the germline ends. CDR3 length: 18 amino acids. CDR1 SEHNR and CDR2 FQNEAQ come from the germline V gene (reference sequence). The CDR3 sequence is CASSLVPRRTPLRTEAFF. The CDR3 bases are TGTGCCAGCAGCTTAGTTCCCAGGCGAACCCCTTTGCGCACTGAAGCTTTCTTT. Together with reference TRBV7-9 and TRBJ1-1, the CDR3 gives the full variable domain: DTGVSQNPRHKITKRGQNVTFRCDPISEHNRLYWYRQTLGQGPEFLTYFQNEAQLEKSRLLSDRFSAERPKGSFSTLEIQRTEQGDSAMYLCASSLVPRRTPLRTEAFFGQGTRLTVV.

The rearrangement joins TRBV12-5 to TRBJ2-1; the match to TRBD1 covers 8 bases. After removal of 2 bases from V and 10 bases from J, the junction contained 13 bases not matched to a gene. Germline CDR1 LGHNT, CDR2 FRNRAP. This CDR3 has 16 residues. This CDR3 is CASGLTDHGQGSEQFF. As DNA, the CDR3 is TGTGCTAGTGGTTTGACCGATCACGGACAGGGTAGCGAGCAGTTCTTC.

This chain connects TRBV7-2 to TRBJ2-5; 8 nucleotides align to TRBD1. In germline, CDR1 is SGHTA, CDR2 FQGNSA. J was trimmed by 5 bases and V by 5 bases; bases with no gene match: 4. CDR3 length: 13 residues. CDR3 sequence reads: CASSRDRKETQYF. The CDR3 DNA is TGTGCCAGCAGCCGGGACAGGAAGGAGACCCAGTACTTC.

The chain uses TRBV6-6 and TRBJ2-5; TRBD2 matches 15 bases. The V segment lost 3 bases and the J segment 2 bases; nucleotides outside the gene matches: 1. The CDR3 is 16 residues long. CDR1 and CDR2 (germline): MNHNY, SVGAGI (reference sequence). CDR3: CASSYGLAGGQETQYF. The CDR3 DNA sequence: TGTGCCAGCAGTTATGGACTAGCGGGGGGGCAAGAGACCCAGTACTTC.

CDR3 amino acids: CSASLNYGYTF. In DNA form, the CDR3 reads TGCAGTGCTAGTCTAAACTATGGCTACACCTTC. V and J are TRBV20-1 and TRBJ1-2; D is unresolved. The CDR3 totals 11 residues. V lost 3 bases to trimming and J lost 2 bases, with 4 bases between them. Per the germline V gene, CDR1 is DFQATT and CDR2 is SNEGSKA (reference sequence).

This chain uses TRBV7-8 with TRBJ2-3; 10 positions agree with TRBD1. Unmatched junction bases numbered 9, after V lost 3 bases and J lost 0 bases. CDR3 size: 18 residues. Looked up from germline, CDR1 is SGHVS and CDR2 is FQNEAQ. For the CDR3, the DNA is TGTGCCAGCAGCTTGGGACAGGGGTTTGAGAAAAGCACAGATACGCAGTATTTT. Protein: CASSLGQGFEKSTDTQYF.

This clone was found a few times. The genes are TRBV9 and TRBJ1-6; D not certain. V was shortened by 4 bases and J by 6 bases, with 14 bases between the two germline ends. This CDR3 region has 15 residues. CDR1 and CDR2 from the germline V gene are SGDLS and YYNGEE. The CDR3 loop reads CASSRGRLGNSPLHF. The CDR3 bases are TGTGCCAGCAGCCGAGGGCGGTTGGGTAATTCACCCCTCCACTTT.

In its sample, this clone was seen a few times. J is TRBJ2-7 and V is TRBV28; 9 positions agree with TRBD1. Germline lookup yields CDR1 MDHEN and CDR2 SYDVKM. This CDR3 comprises 15 residues. V trimming: 6 bases; J trimming: 1 base; junction bases outside the gene matches: 7. This CDR3 reads CASRTQGAGSYEQYF. The DNA for the CDR3 is TGTGCCAGCAGGACACAGGGGGCCGGATCCTACGAGCAGTACTTC.

This CDR3 reads CASSFTGGNPYEQYF. Written as DNA, the CDR3 is TGTGCCAGCAGTTTTACAGGGGGAAACCCCTACGAGCAGTACTTC. The chain employs TRBV27 and TRBJ2-7; 8 positions match TRBD1. The CDR3 has 15 amino acids. Trimming at V came to 3 bases and at J to 2 bases, leaving 6 bases not matched to a gene. The germline gives CDR1 MNHEY, CDR2 SMNVEV (reference sequence).

This clone appeared a few times. The chain employs TRBV19 and TRBJ1-2; 9 positions match TRBD1. The V and J ends lost 6 bases and 3 bases, in that order; junction bases with no gene match: 5. The CDR3 covers 14 residues. The germline CDR1 and CDR2 sequences are LNHDA and SQIVND (reference sequence). CDR3 loop: CASSRDRDDYGYTF. The CDR3 DNA sequence: TGTGCCAGTAGCCGGGACAGGGACGACTATGGCTACACCTTC.

In DNA, the CDR3 is TGTGCCAGCAGCGGAGGTGGAGGGGTAGCAGATACGCAGTATTTT. Its translation is CASSGGGGVADTQYF. V and J are TRBV7-2 and TRBJ2-3; tentatively, D is TRBD2 (6 bases). Per the germline V gene, CDR1 is SGHTA and CDR2 is FQGNSA. This CDR3 contains 15 residues. The V end was cut by 5 bases, the J end by 4 bases, with 16 bases between.

The chain uses TRBV5-5 and TRBJ2-7; 10 positions match TRBD1. Germline assignment: CDR1 SGHKS and CDR2 YYEKEE (reference sequence). The CDR3 covers 14 residues. The V and J ends lost 6 bases and 3 bases, in that order; junction bases with no gene match: 6. This CDR3 is CASITGTGDYEQYF. In nucleotides, the CDR3 is TGTGCCAGCATTACCGGGACAGGGGACTACGAGCAGTACTTC.

The gene calls are TRBV7-9 and TRBJ1-5; D gene ambiguous. Germline assignment: CDR1 SEHNR and CDR2 FQNEAQ (reference sequence). This CDR3 contains 13 residues. V was trimmed by 2 bases and J by 7 bases, leaving 9 bases between them. This chain's CDR3 is CASSLYRGQPQHF. DNA for the CDR3: TGTGCCAGCAGCTTATATCGAGGGCAGCCCCAGCATTTT.

The chain carries TRBV18 and TRBJ2-1; the D gene is possibly TRBD2 (7 bases). This CDR3 spans 15 amino acids. In germline, CDR1 is KGHSH, CDR2 LQKENI. V lost 2 bases to trimming and J lost 1 base, with 9 bases between them. The CDR3 region has the DNA TGTGCCAGCTCACCAGCGGGGGCGTCCTACAATGAGCAGTTCTTC. It is translated as CASSPAGASYNEQFF.

To note about this clone: The junction does not match germline at one end; this may be a read error. The rearrangement uses TRBV19 and TRBJ1-4, with 7 bases that match TRBD1. Per germline, CDR1 LNHDA and CDR2 SQIVND (reference sequence). There are 15 residues in the CDR3. This CDR3 is CASSPTTGWGERLFF. CDR3 nucleotide sequence: TGTGCCAGTAGTCCGACGACAGGGTGGGGTGAAAGACTGTTTTTT.

Regarding this clone: The junction and the germline gene differ at one end; a read error may be behind it. CDR3 in amino acids: CSSSLGDRAFGSYGYTF. The CDR3 DNA sequence: TGTTCCAGCAGCTTAGGGGACAGGGCCTTTGGTAGCTATGGCTACACCTTC. V is TRBV7-9 and J is TRBJ1-2; TRBD1 matches 9 bases. Germline assignment: CDR1 SEHNR and CDR2 FQNEAQ (reference sequence). This CDR3 is built from 17 residues.

The chain employs TRBV7-2 and TRBJ2-5, with 8 bases matching TRBD2. The CDR3 has 15 amino acids. The J segment lost 3 bases and the V segment lost 1 base, leaving 4 bases of the junction unmatched. The germline CDR1 and CDR2 sequences are SGHTA and FQGNSA. The CDR3 loop reads CASSLVAGGEETQYF. The CDR3 DNA follows: TGTGCCAGCAGCTTAGTTGCGGGGGGTGAAGAGACCCAGTACTTC.

Only a few counts were recorded for this clone. The chain links TRBV7-2 to TRBJ1-1; D is possibly TRBD1 (5 bases). Trimming pared 1 base from V and 4 bases from J, leaving 10 bases between. The CDR3 consists of 14 residues. The germline V gene has CDR1 SGHTA and CDR2 FQGNSA. The CDR3 reads CASSLGGRGTEAFF. In nucleotides, the CDR3 is TGTGCCAGCAGCTTAGGAGGGAGGGGCACTGAAGCTTTCTTT. The variable domain in full, with the rest retrieved from reference TRBV7-2 and TRBJ1-1, is GAGVSQSPSNKVTEKGKDVELRCDPISGHTALYWYRQSLGQGLEFLIYFQGNSAPDKSGLPSDRFSAERTGGSVSTLTIQRTQQEDSAVYLCASSLGGRGTEAFFGQGTRLTVV.

V usage is TRBV11-3 and J usage is TRBJ1-2; 8 nucleotides align to TRBD1. This CDR3 region has 15 residues. The germline V gene has CDR1 SGHNT and CDR2 YENEEA. The trim removed 3 bases at V and 5 bases at J, leaving 8 bases unmatched. The CDR3 nucleotides read TGTGCCAGCAGCTTGAGCGGACAGGGAATATATGGCTACACCTTC. Translation: CASSLSGQGIYGYTF.

This clone occurred a few times. V usage is TRBV28 and J usage is TRBJ2-7, with 7 positions matching TRBD1. This CDR3 spans 15 amino acids. The V and J ends lost 5 bases and 6 bases, in that order; junction bases with no gene match: 13. In germline, CDR1 is MDHEN, CDR2 SYDVKM. The CDR3 nucleotides read TGTGCCAGCAGTCTCCTGACAGGGTCAGGGCGCGAGCAGTACTTC. Translated: CASSLLTGSGREQYF.

J is TRBJ1-3 and V is TRBV18, with D unclear. Trimming cost V 3 bases and J 3 bases, with 15 bases left between them. CDR3 length: 16 residues. The germline gives CDR1 KGHSH, CDR2 LQKENI. The CDR3 bases are TGTGCCAGCTCACCCCCGAGGAGTCTACTTGGAAACACCATATATTTT. Translating it yields CASSPPRSLLGNTIYF. The variable domain in full, completed from reference TRBV18 and TRBJ1-3, reads NAGVMQNPRHLVRRRGQEARLRCSPMKGHSHVYWYRQLPEEGLKFMVYLQKENIIDESGMPKERFSAEFPKEGPSILRIQQVVRGDSAAYFCASSPPRSLLGNTIYFGEGSWLTVV.

The chain employs TRBV7-9 and TRBJ1-6; 8 bases are a match to TRBD1. This CDR3 is 15 amino acids long. Germline CDR1 is SEHNR and CDR2 is FQNEAQ (reference sequence). V shed 7 bases and J 9 bases; nucleotides not matched to a gene: 11. Here the CDR3 DNA reads TGTGCCAGCACCTACAGACAGGGGCGATTTTCACCCCTCCACTTT. This gives the protein CASTYRQGRFSPLHF.